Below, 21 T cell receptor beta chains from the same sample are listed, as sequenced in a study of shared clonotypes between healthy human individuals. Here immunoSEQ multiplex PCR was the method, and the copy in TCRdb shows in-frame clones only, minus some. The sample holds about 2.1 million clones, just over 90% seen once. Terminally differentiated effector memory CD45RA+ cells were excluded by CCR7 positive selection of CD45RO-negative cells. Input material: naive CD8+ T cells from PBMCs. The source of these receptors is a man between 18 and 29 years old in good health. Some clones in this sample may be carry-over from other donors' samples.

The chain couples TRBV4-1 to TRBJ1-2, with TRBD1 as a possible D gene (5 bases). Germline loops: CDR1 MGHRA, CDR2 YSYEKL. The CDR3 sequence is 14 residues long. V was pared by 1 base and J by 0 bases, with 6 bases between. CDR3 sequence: CASSQGQTNYGYTF. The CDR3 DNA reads TGCGCCAGCAGCCAAGGACAGACTAACTATGGCTACACCTTC.

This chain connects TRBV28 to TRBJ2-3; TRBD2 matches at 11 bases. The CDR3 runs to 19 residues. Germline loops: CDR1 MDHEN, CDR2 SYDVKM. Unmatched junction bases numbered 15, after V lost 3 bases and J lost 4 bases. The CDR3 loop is CASSLGSGRAEYPPDTQYF. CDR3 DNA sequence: TGTGCCAGCAGTTTGGGTAGCGGGAGGGCCGAGTATCCCCCAGATACGCAGTATTTT.

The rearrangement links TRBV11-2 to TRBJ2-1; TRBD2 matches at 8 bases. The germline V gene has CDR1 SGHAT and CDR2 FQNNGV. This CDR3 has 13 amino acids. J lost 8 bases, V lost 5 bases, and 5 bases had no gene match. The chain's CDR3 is CASSGAGGYEQFF. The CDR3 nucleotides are TGTGCCAGCAGCGGGGCGGGAGGATATGAGCAGTTCTTC. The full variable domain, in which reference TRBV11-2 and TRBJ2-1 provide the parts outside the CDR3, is EAGVAQSPRYKIIEKRQSVAFWCNPISGHATLYWYQQILGQGPKLLIQFQNNGVVDDSQLPKDRFSAERLKGVDSTLKIQPAKLEDSAVYLCASSGAGGYEQFFGPGTRLTVL.

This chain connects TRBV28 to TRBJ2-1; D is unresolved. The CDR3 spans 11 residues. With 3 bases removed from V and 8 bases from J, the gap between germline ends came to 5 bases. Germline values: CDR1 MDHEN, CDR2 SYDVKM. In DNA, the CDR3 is TGTGCCAGCAGTTTTCAGTATGAGCAGTTCTTC. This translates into CASSFQYEQFF. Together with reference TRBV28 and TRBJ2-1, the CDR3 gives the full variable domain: DVKVTQSSRYLVKRTGEKVFLECVQDMDHENMFWYRQDPGLGLRLIYFSYDVKMKEKGDIPEGYSVSREKKERFSLILESASTNQTSMYLCASSFQYEQFFGPGTRLTVL.

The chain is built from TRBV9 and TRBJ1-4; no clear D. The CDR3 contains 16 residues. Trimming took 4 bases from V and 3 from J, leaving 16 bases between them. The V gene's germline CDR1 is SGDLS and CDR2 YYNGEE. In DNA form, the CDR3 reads TGTGCCAGCAGCCCCTTTCCGGGTGCTTCTAATGAAAAACTGTTTTTT. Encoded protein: CASSPFPGASNEKLFF.

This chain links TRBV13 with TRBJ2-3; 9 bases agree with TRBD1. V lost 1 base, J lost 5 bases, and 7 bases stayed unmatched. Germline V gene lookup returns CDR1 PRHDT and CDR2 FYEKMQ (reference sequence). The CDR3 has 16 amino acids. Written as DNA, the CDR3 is TGTGCCAGCAGCTTAGCGGGACAGGGTTCAGAAGATACGCAGTATTTT. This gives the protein CASSLAGQGSEDTQYF.

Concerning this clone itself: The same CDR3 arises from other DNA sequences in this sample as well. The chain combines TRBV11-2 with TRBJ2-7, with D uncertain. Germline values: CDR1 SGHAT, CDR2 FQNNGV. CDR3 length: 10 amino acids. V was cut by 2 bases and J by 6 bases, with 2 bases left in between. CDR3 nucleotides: TGTGCCAGCAGCTTACGCGAGCAGTACTTC. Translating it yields CASSLREQYF.

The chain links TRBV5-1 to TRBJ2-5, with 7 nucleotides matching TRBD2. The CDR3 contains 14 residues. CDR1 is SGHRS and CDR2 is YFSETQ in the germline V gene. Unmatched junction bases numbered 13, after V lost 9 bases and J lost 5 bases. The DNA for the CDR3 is TGCGCCACCAAAACCGAGACTAGCTGGGAGACCCAGTACTTC. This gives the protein CATKTETSWETQYF.

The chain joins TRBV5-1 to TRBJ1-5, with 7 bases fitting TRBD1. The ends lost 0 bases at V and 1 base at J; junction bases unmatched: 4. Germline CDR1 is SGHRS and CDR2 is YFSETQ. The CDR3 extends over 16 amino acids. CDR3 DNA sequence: TGCGCCAGCAGCTTGGGAGGGGGCGGAAGCAATCAGCCCCAGCATTTT. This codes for CASSLGGGGSNQPQHF.

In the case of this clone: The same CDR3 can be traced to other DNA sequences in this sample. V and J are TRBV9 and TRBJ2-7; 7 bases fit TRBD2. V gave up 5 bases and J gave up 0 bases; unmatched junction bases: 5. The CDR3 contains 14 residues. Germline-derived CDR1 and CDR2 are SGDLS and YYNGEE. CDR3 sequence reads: CASSEGGSSYEQYF. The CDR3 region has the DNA TGTGCCAGCAGTGAGGGCGGGAGCTCCTACGAGCAGTACTTC. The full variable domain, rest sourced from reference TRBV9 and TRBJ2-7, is DSGVTQTPKHLITATGQRVTLRCSPRSGDLSVYWYQQSLDQGLQFLIQYYNGEERAKGNILERFSAQQFPDLHSELNLSSLELGDSALYFCASSEGGSSYEQYFGPGTRLTVT.

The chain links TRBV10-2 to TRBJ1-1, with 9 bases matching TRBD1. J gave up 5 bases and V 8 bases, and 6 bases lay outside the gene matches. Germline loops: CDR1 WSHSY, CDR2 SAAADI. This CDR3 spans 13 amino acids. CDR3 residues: CASVDRGGTEAFF. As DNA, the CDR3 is TGCGCCAGCGTAGACAGGGGGGGAACTGAAGCTTTCTTT.

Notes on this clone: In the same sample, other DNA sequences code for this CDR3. This chain's CDR3 is CASSQGINTGELFF. Here the CDR3 DNA reads TGCGCCAGCAGCCAGGGGATTAACACCGGGGAGCTGTTTTTT. The V and J genes are TRBV4-3 and TRBJ2-2; D unresolved. Germline V gene sequence: CDR1 LGHNA, CDR2 YSLEER. V shed 3 bases and J shed 2 bases, with 7 bases lying between them. The CDR3 loop spans 14 amino acids.

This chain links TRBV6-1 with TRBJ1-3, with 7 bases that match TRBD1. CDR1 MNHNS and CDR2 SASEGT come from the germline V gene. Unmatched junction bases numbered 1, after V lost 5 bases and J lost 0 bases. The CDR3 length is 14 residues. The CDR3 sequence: CASSRTGSGNTIYF. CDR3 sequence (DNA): TGTGCCAGCAGTAGGACAGGCTCTGGAAACACCATATATTTT.

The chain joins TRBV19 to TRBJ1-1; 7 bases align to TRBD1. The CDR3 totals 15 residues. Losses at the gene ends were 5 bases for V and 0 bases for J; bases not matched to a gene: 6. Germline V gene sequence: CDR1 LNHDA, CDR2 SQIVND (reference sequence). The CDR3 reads CASSPSGQLNTEAFF. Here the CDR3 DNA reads TGTGCCAGTAGTCCCTCGGGACAGCTGAACACTGAAGCTTTCTTT.

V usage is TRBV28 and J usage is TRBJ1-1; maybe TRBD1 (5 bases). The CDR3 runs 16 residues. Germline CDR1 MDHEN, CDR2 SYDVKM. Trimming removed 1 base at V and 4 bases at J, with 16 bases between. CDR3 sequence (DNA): TGTGCCAGCAGTTTATTCCAAGGGACGGGGGGCACTGAAGCTTTCTTT. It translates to CASSLFQGTGGTEAFF.

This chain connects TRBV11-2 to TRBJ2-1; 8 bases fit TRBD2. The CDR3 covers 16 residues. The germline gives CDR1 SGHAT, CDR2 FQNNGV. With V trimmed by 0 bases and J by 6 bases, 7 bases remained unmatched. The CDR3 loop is CASSLDPLGRGNEQFF. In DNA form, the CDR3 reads TGTGCCAGCAGCTTAGATCCCCTCGGGAGGGGCAATGAGCAGTTCTTC.

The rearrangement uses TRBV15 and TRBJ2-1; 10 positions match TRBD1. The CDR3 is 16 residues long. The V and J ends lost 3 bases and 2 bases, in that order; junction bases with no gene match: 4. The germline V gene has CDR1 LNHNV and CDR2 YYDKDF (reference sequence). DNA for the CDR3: TGTGCCACCAGCAGCAGACAGGGGGCTCCCTACAATGAGCAGTTCTTC. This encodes CATSSRQGAPYNEQFF.

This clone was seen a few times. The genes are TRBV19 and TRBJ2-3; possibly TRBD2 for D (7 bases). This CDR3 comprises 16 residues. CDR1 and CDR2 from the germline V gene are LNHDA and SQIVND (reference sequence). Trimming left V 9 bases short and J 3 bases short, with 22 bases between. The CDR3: CASSPLAEGGTDTQYF. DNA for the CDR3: TGTGCCAGCTCCCCTCTAGCGGAGGGGGGGACAGATACGCAGTATTTT.

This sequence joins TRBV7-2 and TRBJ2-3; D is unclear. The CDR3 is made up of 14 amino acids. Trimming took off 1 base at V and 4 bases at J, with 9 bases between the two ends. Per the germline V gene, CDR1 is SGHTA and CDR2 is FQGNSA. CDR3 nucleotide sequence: TGTGCCAGCAGCTTAGGATCACGATCAGATACGCAGTATTTT. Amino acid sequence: CASSLGSRSDTQYF.

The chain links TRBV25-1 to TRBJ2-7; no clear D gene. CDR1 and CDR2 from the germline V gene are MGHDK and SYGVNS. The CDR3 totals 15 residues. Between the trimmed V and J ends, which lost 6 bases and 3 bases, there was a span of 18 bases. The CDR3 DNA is TGTGCCAGCAGGTACACCGGGCCTCAAAACTACGAGCAGTACTTC. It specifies CASRYTGPQNYEQYF.

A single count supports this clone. This chain's CDR3 is CASSPPDRATFYEQYF. The CDR3 DNA is TGTGCCAGCTCACCCCCGGACAGAGCCACTTTCTACGAGCAGTACTTC. This sequence joins TRBV18 and TRBJ2-7; TRBD1 is a possible D gene (6 bases). This CDR3 spans 16 amino acids. The V gene lost 3 bases and the J gene lost 3 bases, with 18 bases spanning the gap. Germline loops: CDR1 KGHSH, CDR2 LQKENI. The full variable domain, rest sourced from reference TRBV18 and TRBJ2-7, is NAGVMQNPRHLVRRRGQEARLRCSPMKGHSHVYWYRQLPEEGLKFMVYLQKENIIDESGMPKERFSAEFPKEGPSILRIQQVVRGDSAAYFCASSPPDRATFYEQYFGPGTRLTVT.